This T cell receptor (beta chain) derives from a study of cytomegalovirus exposure and HLA in healthy donors. Points from the study as a whole: It was reported that TCR beta sequences correctly inferred the HLA-A and HLA-B alleles for most subjects.

60 Vbeta and 13 Jbeta primers were used in PCR. Assay: immunoSEQ multiplex PCR; the TCRdb copy retains only in-frame clones and omits some. Seen here are fewer than 200,000 clones, 80% to 90% observed once, and the top ten hold about 0.77%. About this clone: Its antigen is undetermined.

This clonotype was sampled from a woman aged 18-29 years in good health and CMV-seronegative. The sequenced material came from PBMCs.

The CDR3 loop reads CASSQTVSMNTEAFF. CDR3 coding DNA: TGTGCCAGCAGCCAAACGGTCTCGATGAACACTGAAGCTTTCTTT. The rearrangement links TRBV4-2 to TRBJ1-1; the D is unclear. The CDR3 extends over 15 amino acids. Germline CDR1 is LGHNA and CDR2 is YNFKEQ. V was clipped by 2 bases and J by 0 bases, with 10 bases between them.